The T cell receptor beta chain under discussion was sequenced for a study of shared clonotypes between healthy human individuals. Only CD45RO-negative cells positively selected for CCR7 counted as naive CD8 cells, so terminally differentiated effector memory CD45RA+ cells were excluded. Measured with immunoSEQ multiplex PCR; TCRdb has only the in-frame clones, and not every one. There are about 2.1 million clones in the sample; just over 90% occur only once, and more than 1.5% lies in the top ten. The CDR3 sequence is 13 residues long. This clonotype originated in a man aged 18 to 35 in good health. Some clones in this sample may be carry-over from other donors' samples. The chain recombines TRBV21-1 with TRBJ1-5. TRBV21-1 is annotated as a pseudogene. The sample comprised naive CD8+ T cells from PBMCs. The CDR3 is CASSKVVNQPQHF. CDR3 sequence (DNA): TGTGCCAGCAGCAAGGTGGTTAATCAGCCCCAGCATTTT.